What follows is one T cell receptor beta chain and its context. Patients at the Seattle site were enrolled during active infection and followed longitudinally. This entry comes from a study of blood T cell repertoires in COVID-19. Turning to the study itself: PBMCs, B-cell-depleted T cells, or T cells provided the cDNA or gDNA that made up the material.

TCRdb keeps only in-frame clones here, not all; method: immunoSEQ multiplex PCR. The repertoire holds around 300,000 clones, around 91% seen once, with around 0.93% in the top ten. The germline CDR1 and CDR2 sequences are SEHNR and FQNEAQ (reference sequence). V was pared by 4 bases and J by 2 bases, with 15 bases between. The CDR3 consists of 16 residues. The chain couples TRBV7-9 to TRBJ2-1; no clear D gene. The sequenced sample consisted of peripheral blood. The sequence was obtained from a woman aged 40 to 50 with COVID-19, enrolled during active disease. The CDR3 protein is CASSYASGSAYNEQFF. For the CDR3, the DNA is TGTGCCAGCAGCTACGCATCGGGTTCGGCCTACAATGAGCAGTTCTTC. Full variable domain (rest looked up from reference TRBV7-9 and TRBJ2-1): DTGVSQNPRHKITKRGQNVTFRCDPISEHNRLYWYRQTLGQGPEFLTYFQNEAQLEKSRLLSDRFSAERPKGSFSTLEIQRTEQGDSAMYLCASSYASGSAYNEQFFGPGTRLTVL.